Below, 8 T cell receptor gamma chains from the same sample are listed, as sequenced in a study of intestinal T cells in coeliac disease (dated by TCRdb to 2018 to 2020). Receptor libraries were prepared by multiplex PCR. Sequencing instrument: Ion Torrent PGM. TRG repertoires were amplified from 200 to 250 ng of biopsy DNA using the LymphoTrack kit, whose primers carry Illumina adapters. TCRdb reanalyzed the public reads with the CATT caller, and identical DNA sequences were merged afterwards. The sample contains around 250 gamma-chain clones, about two thirds of them found a single time. Under 75% of the sample lies in the top ten. Genomic DNA was extracted with the QIAamp DNA FFPE tissue kit from ten 5-um FFPE scrolls per case. Material: a duodenal biopsy. The receptors shown here come from a human donor who served as a control with a normal duodenal biopsy, not a healthy volunteer.

This clone was picked up one time. Compared with germline, one end of the junction differs, possibly owing to a read error. The chain uses TRGV9 and TRGJP. This CDR3 contains 14 residues. Germline V gene data show CDR1 as GITISATS and CDR2 as ISYDGTV (reference sequence). CDR3 in amino acids: CALWEVQELGKKVF. The CDR3 nucleotides read TGTGCCTTGTGGGAGGTGCAAGAGTTGGGCAAAAAGGTGTTC.

The gene calls are TRGV2 and TRGJ1 or TRGJ2. V trimming: 0 bases; J trimming: 2 bases; junction bases outside the gene matches: 4. CDR1 is EGSNGY, CDR2 YDSYNSKV, per germline. CDR3 length equals 14 residues. CDR3 DNA: TGTGCCACCTGGGACGGGCCGTATTATTATAAGAAACTCTTT. The encoded protein is CATWDGPYYYKKLF.

The chain carries TRGV11 and TRGJP1. TRGV11 is an ORF, with its function uncertain. The CDR3 runs to 13 residues. V trimming: 9 bases; J trimming: 8 bases; junction bases outside the gene matches: 9. CDR3 nucleotide sequence: TGTGCCTGCTGGGATTTAGCCGGTTGGTTCAAGATATTT. This gives the protein CACWDLAGWFKIF.

Concerning this clone itself: This same CDR3 is encoded by further DNA sequences in the sample. The chain joins TRGV8 to TRGJP1. V lost 9 bases, J lost 9 bases, and 10 bases stayed unmatched. Germline CDR1 and CDR2: VENAVY and YDSYNSRV. This CDR3 region has 12 residues. CDR3 in DNA: TGTGCCACCCTGATAATGCGTTGGTTCAAGATATTT. This gives the protein CATLIMRWFKIF.

The rearrangement uses TRGV4 and TRGJ1 or TRGJ2. Germline trimming cut 0 bases from V and 13 bases from J; bases unmatched to any gene: 12. Germline CDR1 and CDR2: EGSTGY and YDSYTSSV. The CDR3 length is 13 residues. The CDR3 region is CATWDGRTIRKLF. CDR3 in DNA: TGTGCCACCTGGGATGGGCGTACTATAAGAAAACTCTTT.

Here the CDR3 DNA reads TGTGCCACCTGGGATGGGCCCCTATATTATAAGAAACTCTTT. It specifies CATWDGPLYYKKLF. The chain uses TRGV4 and TRGJ1 or TRGJ2. Germline-derived CDR1 and CDR2 are EGSTGY and YDSYTSSV. The V and J ends lost 0 bases and 4 bases, in that order; junction bases with no gene match: 6. The CDR3 totals 14 residues.

The chain couples TRGV4 to TRGJ1 or TRGJ2. The CDR3 totals 15 residues. Germline V gene data show CDR1 as EGSTGY and CDR2 as YDSYTSSV. Trimming took 6 bases from V and 6 from J; bases not matched to a gene: 17. The CDR3 protein is CATWHPGAVIYKKLF. CDR3 nucleotide sequence: TGTGCCACCTGGCACCCCGGGGCAGTTATTTATAAGAAACTCTTT.

A note on this clone: A much larger clone lies a single base off, so this may be a read error. The V gene is TRGV4, the J gene TRGJ1 or TRGJ2. This CDR3 region has 13 residues. Germline lookup yields CDR1 EGSTGY and CDR2 YDSYTSSV. CDR3 loop: CAAWVPDYYKKLF. CDR3 nucleotide sequence: TGTGCCGCCTGGGTCCCCGATTATTATAAGAAACTCTTT.